One and the same sample provided the 26 T cell receptor beta chains below, sequenced in a study of shared clonotypes between healthy human individuals. Produced via immunoSEQ multiplex PCR; TCRdb's table is partial and in-frame only. In the table there are roughly 2.5 million clones, approximately 90% of which are singletons. The specimen sequenced was naive CD4+ T cells sorted from blood. As for subset: CD45RA+ positively selected. All receptors come from a man younger than 30 in good health.

This clone was observed a single time. The V call is TRBV6-6, the J call TRBJ2-7; TRBD2 agrees at 12 bases. Germline loops: CDR1 MNHNY, CDR2 SVGAGI (reference sequence). Trimming at V came to 0 bases and at J to 6 bases, leaving 6 bases not matched to a gene. The CDR3 totals 16 residues. Here the CDR3 reads CASSYSPSGGDREQYF. DNA of the CDR3: TGTGCCAGCAGTTACTCTCCTAGCGGGGGGGATCGCGAGCAGTACTTC.

The chain carries TRBV4-1 and TRBJ2-7, with D perhaps given as TRBD1 or TRBD2 (5 bases each). The CDR3 spans 15 residues. Germline CDR1 reads MGHRA; CDR2 reads YSYEKL. Trimming cost V 4 bases and J 3 bases, with 16 bases left between them. The CDR3 here is CASSRGEQTGYEQYF. The CDR3 coding sequence is TGCGCCAGCAGCCGAGGGGAACAGACCGGCTACGAGCAGTACTTC.

J is TRBJ1-2 and V is TRBV27, with TRBD1 matching 7 bases. The CDR3 covers 13 residues. Germline V CDR1 and CDR2: MNHEY, SMNVEV (reference sequence). Germline trimming cut 5 bases from V and 8 bases from J; bases unmatched to any gene: 8. The CDR3 loop reads CASSLRQGEGYTF. CDR3 coding DNA: TGTGCCAGCAGTCTCCGACAGGGTGAAGGCTACACCTTC.

This sequence joins TRBV5-6 and TRBJ2-3; D ambiguous. Trimming took off 3 bases at V and 0 bases at J, with 11 bases between the two ends. CDR3 length: 15 amino acids. Per germline, CDR1 SGHDT and CDR2 YYEEEE. CDR3 loop: CASSWGSPSTDTQYF. CDR3 nucleotide sequence: TGTGCCAGCAGCTGGGGTAGTCCTAGCACAGATACGCAGTATTTT.

The V call is TRBV6-5, the J call TRBJ1-1; 11 bases fit TRBD1. Trimming at V came to 2 bases and at J to 1 base, leaving 3 bases not matched to a gene. This CDR3 spans 16 amino acids. CDR1 and CDR2 from the germline V gene are MNHEY and SVGAGI. In nucleotides, the CDR3 is TGTGCCAGCAGTTACCTAGGACAGGGGGCGAACACTGAAGCTTTCTTT. This codes for CASSYLGQGANTEAFF.

The V gene is TRBV18, the J gene TRBJ2-5; D is possibly TRBD2 (6 bases). The length of the CDR3 is 16 residues. Germline CDR1 KGHSH, CDR2 LQKENI. Trimming cost V 3 bases and J 3 bases, with 17 bases left between them. This chain's CDR3 is CASSPGGGGLKETQYF. CDR3 nucleotide sequence: TGTGCCAGCTCACCCGGTGGTGGGGGACTGAAAGAGACCCAGTACTTC. Using reference TRBV18 and TRBJ2-5 for the parts outside the CDR3, the full variable domain is NAGVMQNPRHLVRRRGQEARLRCSPMKGHSHVYWYRQLPEEGLKFMVYLQKENIIDESGMPKERFSAEFPKEGPSILRIQQVVRGDSAAYFCASSPGGGGLKETQYFGPGTRLLVL.

This chain joins TRBV6-6 and TRBJ1-4; no definite D call. Germline CDR1 and CDR2: MNHNY and SVGAGI (reference sequence). The CDR3 is 12 residues long. Trimming took off 4 bases at V and 7 bases at J, with 7 bases between the two ends. Here the CDR3 reads CASSSYREKLFF. DNA of the CDR3: TGTGCCAGCAGTTCCTACCGTGAAAAACTGTTTTTT.

The rearrangement uses TRBV9 and TRBJ2-3; 8 bases align to TRBD2. CDR1 and CDR2 from the germline V gene are SGDLS and YYNGEE. The CDR3 spans 15 residues. The ends lost 2 bases at V and 2 bases at J; junction bases unmatched: 4. CDR3 protein: CASSVRRGDTDTQYF. The CDR3 DNA reads as TGTGCCAGCAGCGTCCGGCGGGGGGACACAGATACGCAGTATTTT.

The V gene is TRBV28, the J gene TRBJ2-3, with D tentatively TRBD1 or TRBD2 (5 bases each). Germline V gene data show CDR1 as MDHEN and CDR2 as SYDVKM. The ends were cut back, 8 bases at V and 0 bases at J, with 18 bases in the middle. The CDR3 runs to 16 residues. The CDR3 spells CASRSGFGASTDTQYF. DNA of the CDR3: TGTGCCAGCCGCTCTGGATTCGGGGCTAGCACAGATACGCAGTATTTT.

The chain employs TRBV27 and TRBJ2-1; tentatively, D is TRBD2 (7 bases). Per germline, CDR1 MNHEY and CDR2 SMNVEV (reference sequence). The length of the CDR3 is 15 residues. Trimming removed 0 bases at V and 4 bases at J, with 10 bases between. The CDR3 nucleotides read TGTGCCAGCAGTTTATCGGGGGGGCATTACAATGAGCAGTTCTTC. Translating it yields CASSLSGGHYNEQFF.

This chain connects TRBV5-1 to TRBJ2-7; weak D call: TRBD1 (5 bases). From germline, CDR1 is SGHRS and CDR2 YFSETQ. With 0 bases removed from V and 6 bases from J, the gap between germline ends came to 16 bases. The CDR3 has 15 amino acids. CDR3 protein: CASSLELAGNGEQYF. Written as DNA, the CDR3 is TGCGCCAGCAGCTTGGAATTGGCAGGGAATGGCGAGCAGTACTTC.

The chain recombines TRBV6-5 with TRBJ2-2, with 7 bases identical to TRBD1. The CDR3 sequence is 14 residues long. Germline CDR1 MNHEY, CDR2 SVGAGI. Losses at the gene ends were 6 bases for V and 1 base for J; bases not matched to a gene: 2. CDR3 loop: CASRRQGNTGELFF. The DNA for the CDR3 is TGTGCCAGCAGACGACAGGGGAACACCGGGGAGCTGTTTTTT.

The CDR3 sequence is CASSPADRVFGGYTF. In DNA, the CDR3 is TGTGCCAGCAGCCCCGCGGACAGGGTATTTGGTGGCTACACCTTC. J is TRBJ1-2 and V is TRBV5-6, with 8 bases fitting TRBD1. This CDR3 comprises 15 residues. V lost 4 bases and J lost 7; bases outside the gene matches: 12. Per the germline V gene, CDR1 is SGHDT and CDR2 is YYEEEE.

The genes are TRBV15 and TRBJ2-5, with 10 positions matching TRBD2. CDR1 is LNHNV and CDR2 is YYDKDF in the germline V gene (reference sequence). V lost 5 bases, J lost 1 base, and 10 bases stayed unmatched. The CDR3 loop spans 17 amino acids. This CDR3 is CATSEGMGLAFQETQYF. CDR3 nucleotide sequence: TGTGCCACCAGCGAGGGAATGGGACTAGCGTTCCAAGAGACCCAGTACTTC. Drawing the rest from reference TRBV15 and TRBJ2-5, the complete variable domain is DAMVIQNPRYQVTQFGKPVTLSCSQTLNHNVMYWYQQKSSQAPKLLFHYYDKDFNNEADTPDNFQSRRPNTSFCFLDIRSPGLGDTAMYLCATSEGMGLAFQETQYFGPGTRLLVL.

The chain employs TRBV6-5 and TRBJ2-5; D call uncertain. Trimming stripped 4 bases from V and 5 bases from J, with 11 bases between. From germline, CDR1 is MNHEY and CDR2 SVGAGI. The CDR3 extends over 13 amino acids. CDR3 sequence reads: CASSSLLRETQYF. DNA of the CDR3: TGTGCCAGCAGTTCCCTACTCAGGGAGACCCAGTACTTC.

This chain uses TRBV11-2 with TRBJ2-1, with TRBD2 matching over 11 bases. Losses at the gene ends were 1 base for V and 0 bases for J; bases not matched to a gene: 5. This CDR3 spans 18 amino acids. In germline, CDR1 is SGHAT, CDR2 FQNNGV. In DNA, the CDR3 is TGTGCCAGCAGCTTAGGTCTAGCGGGGGGCAGCTCCTACAATGAGCAGTTCTTC. Translation gives CASSLGLAGGSSYNEQFF.

V usage is TRBV18 and J usage is TRBJ1-2; tentative D call: TRBD1 (5 bases). Deletions cut 2 bases from V and 4 bases from J, with 11 bases between. CDR3 length: 14 residues. Looked up from germline, CDR1 is KGHSH and CDR2 is LQKENI. CDR3 loop: CASSPGDRVYGYTF. In nucleotides, the CDR3 is TGTGCCAGCTCACCAGGAGACAGAGTCTATGGCTACACCTTC.

The V and J genes are TRBV18 and TRBJ2-5; D possibly corresponds to TRBD2 (6 bases). Trimming stripped 1 base from V and 5 bases from J, with 14 bases between. The CDR3 contains 15 residues. The germline CDR1 and CDR2 sequences are KGHSH and LQKENI. CDR3 residues: CASSPLADPRETQYF. The CDR3 nucleotides read TGTGCCAGCTCACCACTAGCGGACCCACGGGAGACCCAGTACTTC.

The chain employs TRBV6-5 and TRBJ2-1; 12 bases fit TRBD2. J gave up 7 bases and V 6 bases, and 4 bases lay outside the gene matches. Germline loops: CDR1 MNHEY, CDR2 SVGAGI. This CDR3 contains 14 residues. CDR3 in DNA: TGTGCCAGCAGGCTAGCGGGAGGGCCTAATGAGCAGTTCTTC. Its translation is CASRLAGGPNEQFF.

The sample holds one count of this clone. The chain combines TRBV29-1 with TRBJ2-1; D gene unclear. This CDR3 comprises 13 residues. Trimming took 3 bases from V and 3 from J, leaving 9 bases between them. The V gene's germline CDR1 is SQVTM and CDR2 ANQGSEA. CDR3 bases: TGCAGCGTTGACCAGTGGAACTACAATGAGCAGTTCTTC. Encoded protein: CSVDQWNYNEQFF.

This clone was seen just once. This same CDR3 is encoded by further DNA sequences in the sample. The chain combines TRBV5-4 with TRBJ1-4, with D possibly matching TRBD1 (5 bases). CDR3 length: 14 residues. Trimming cost V 0 bases and J 6 bases, with 9 bases left between them. Germline loops: CDR1 SGHNT, CDR2 YYREEE (reference sequence). CDR3 sequence: CASSLGGVDEKLFF. In nucleotides, the CDR3 is TGTGCCAGCAGCTTGGGAGGGGTTGATGAAAAACTGTTTTTT.

This rearrangement joins TRBV28 to TRBJ2-2; D may be TRBD1 (6 bases). From germline, CDR1 is MDHEN and CDR2 SYDVKM. V dropped 3 bases and J dropped 3 bases, with 14 bases sitting between them. This CDR3 has 16 residues. CDR3 residues: CASSFPDRFDTGELFF. CDR3 in DNA: TGTGCCAGCAGTTTCCCCGACAGGTTTGACACCGGGGAGCTGTTTTTT.

This chain joins TRBV2 and TRBJ1-1; no clear D gene. Germline V gene lookup returns CDR1 SNHLY and CDR2 FYNNEI. This CDR3 contains 14 residues. Trimming stripped 6 bases from V and 1 base from J, with 12 bases between. In DNA form, the CDR3 reads TGTGCCAGCAGAGGAGGACGGAAGAACACTGAAGCTTTCTTT. Encoded protein: CASRGGRKNTEAFF.

The V call is TRBV5-1, the J call TRBJ2-3; TRBD2 matches at 9 bases. After removal of 1 base from V and 0 bases from J, the junction contained 3 bases not matched to a gene. Germline assignment: CDR1 SGHRS and CDR2 YFSETQ. The CDR3 is 16 amino acids. The CDR3 here is CASSLPAGGSTDTQYF. In DNA, the CDR3 is TGCGCCAGCAGCTTGCCGGCGGGGGGGAGCACAGATACGCAGTATTTT.

As DNA, the CDR3 is TGTGCCATCAGTGAGGAATCGAGCGGGAGTGATGAGCAGTTCTTC. Its translation is CAISEESSGSDEQFF. The rearrangement links TRBV10-3 to TRBJ2-1; TRBD2 matches at 8 bases. The CDR3 covers 15 residues. V shed 2 bases, J shed 8 bases, and the junction held 8 bases outside the gene matches. Germline V gene data show CDR1 as ENHRY and CDR2 as SYGVKD.

The V and J genes are TRBV19 and TRBJ2-3; D remains ambiguous. The germline CDR1 and CDR2 sequences are LNHDA and SQIVND (reference sequence). The CDR3 consists of 15 residues. The germline V and J ends were trimmed by 3 bases and 1 base, with 11 bases remaining between them. The CDR3 protein is CASSIGPLGTDTQYF. CDR3 in DNA: TGTGCCAGTAGTATTGGTCCTTTAGGCACAGATACGCAGTATTTT.